The 27 T cell receptor beta chains below come from one sample, sequenced in a study of cytomegalovirus exposure and HLA in healthy donors. Assay used: immunoSEQ multiplex PCR; TCRdb lists only in-frame clones, some missing. The table shows about 160,000 clones, with 89% occurring only once. Sequenced sample: PBMCs. These receptor sequences come from a man aged 18 to 30 in good health and CMV-seropositive.

This chain joins TRBV4-2 and TRBJ2-1; D is unclear. Germline lookup yields CDR1 LGHNA and CDR2 YNFKEQ. The CDR3 has 13 residues. V lost 0 bases and J lost 9, with 9 bases in between. The CDR3 nucleotides are TGTGCCAGCAGCCAAGATCCCGGTGTTGAGCAGTTCTTC. Protein: CASSQDPGVEQFF.

The chain has TRBV7-8 and TRBJ2-1; 7 nucleotides match TRBD2. The CDR3 has 17 amino acids. Per the germline V gene, CDR1 is SGHVS and CDR2 is FQNEAQ. The ends lost 5 bases at V and 3 bases at J; junction bases unmatched: 13. CDR3 amino acids: CASSPKVGTNYYNEQFF. Written as DNA, the CDR3 is TGTGCCAGCAGCCCGAAGGTCGGGACTAACTACTACAATGAGCAGTTCTTC.

V gene TRBV7-9 combines with J gene TRBJ2-1; a possible D gene is TRBD2 (6 bases). The CDR3 extends over 13 amino acids. CDR1 and CDR2 from the germline V gene are SEHNR and FQNEAQ (reference sequence). V was clipped by 10 bases and J by 7 bases, with 17 bases between them. For the CDR3, the DNA is TGTGCCATCATGAGGCTAGCGAGGAATGAGCAGTTCTTC. It yields the protein CAIMRLARNEQFF. Together with reference TRBV7-9 and TRBJ2-1, the CDR3 gives the full variable domain: DTGVSQNPRHKITKRGQNVTFRCDPISEHNRLYWYRQTLGQGPEFLTYFQNEAQLEKSRLLSDRFSAERPKGSFSTLEIQRTEQGDSAMYLCAIMRLARNEQFFGPGTRLTVL.

The chain joins TRBV19 to TRBJ2-2; D is uncertain. Trimming stripped 0 bases from V and 1 base from J, with 3 bases between. In germline, CDR1 is LNHDA, CDR2 SQIVND (reference sequence). This CDR3 spans 14 amino acids. Here the CDR3 DNA reads TGTGCCAGTAGTATAGAACAGAACACCGGGGAGCTGTTTTTT. It is translated as CASSIEQNTGELFF.

V gene TRBV12-5 combines with J gene TRBJ1-5; 10 nucleotides line up with TRBD1. V trimming: 1 base; J trimming: 3 bases; junction bases outside the gene matches: 3. This CDR3 has 16 amino acids. Germline V CDR1 and CDR2: LGHNT, FRNRAP. CDR3: CASGLGDRGYNQPQHF. For the CDR3, the DNA is TGTGCTAGTGGTTTGGGGGACAGGGGCTACAATCAGCCCCAGCATTTT.

CDR3 DNA: TGTGCCAGCAGTCTGACAGGGACCCAAGAGACCCAGTACTTC. Its protein product is CASSLTGTQETQYF. The V call is TRBV6-1, the J call TRBJ2-5; 7 bases match TRBD1. Germline trimming cut 5 bases from V and 1 base from J; bases unmatched to any gene: 4. This CDR3 region has 14 residues. Germline-derived CDR1 and CDR2 are MNHNS and SASEGT.

The chain is built from TRBV7-2 and TRBJ2-3, with D uncertain. V lost 1 base, J lost 0 bases, and 8 bases lay in between. Germline CDR1 SGHTA, CDR2 FQGNSA. The CDR3 covers 15 residues. Here the CDR3 reads CASSLDPPSTDTQYF. CDR3 bases: TGTGCCAGCAGCTTAGATCCCCCTAGCACAGATACGCAGTATTTT.

The chain links TRBV7-9 to TRBJ2-6; possibly TRBD1 for D (5 bases). Trimming removed 2 bases from V and 2 bases from J, with 16 bases in between. Per the germline V gene, CDR1 is SEHNR and CDR2 is FQNEAQ (reference sequence). The CDR3 consists of 18 residues. The CDR3 DNA reads as TGTGCCAGCAGCTTAAGGTTACAGGCTGGTACTGGGGCCAACGTCCTGACTTTC. Its translation: CASSLRLQAGTGANVLTF.

The chain joins TRBV7-6 to TRBJ2-5; 8 positions match TRBD1. Germline V gives CDR1 SGHVS, CDR2 FNYEAQ. V was clipped by 5 bases and J by 5 bases; unmatched bases: 10. The length of the CDR3 is 15 residues. The CDR3 DNA follows: TGTGCCAGCAGCGACATCAGGGGGCGGTTTGAGACCCAGTACTTC. It encodes CASSDIRGRFETQYF. The whole variable domain, filled in from reference TRBV7-6 and TRBJ2-5, reads GAGVSQSPRYKVTKRGQDVALRCDPISGHVSLYWYRQALGQGPEFLTYFNYEAQQDKSGLPNDRFSAERPEGSISTLTIQRTEQRDSAMYRCASSDIRGRFETQYFGPGTRLLVL.

This clone was picked up one time. V is TRBV6-1 and J is TRBJ2-1, with 9 nucleotides matching TRBD2. The CDR3 contains 17 residues. Germline V gene sequence: CDR1 MNHNS, CDR2 SASEGT. The V gene end was trimmed by 3 bases and the J gene end by 2 bases; junction bases not matched to a gene: 8. This CDR3 reads CASSEIAGEGPYNEQFF. CDR3 coding DNA: TGTGCCAGCAGTGAGATAGCGGGAGAGGGACCCTACAATGAGCAGTTCTTC.

The CDR3 bases are TGTGCCACCAGCAGAGATGGTCAGGGGATCTTAACCGGGGAGCTGTTTTTT. Protein sequence: CATSRDGQGILTGELFF. This rearrangement joins TRBV15 to TRBJ2-2; D possibly corresponds to TRBD1 (6 bases). CDR3 size: 17 residues. V was cut by 0 bases and J by 5 bases, with 16 bases left in between. Germline V lookup: CDR1 LNHNV, CDR2 YYDKDF (reference sequence).

The chain has TRBV5-4 and TRBJ2-7; TRBD1 matches at 7 bases. CDR1 and CDR2 from the germline V gene are SGHNT and YYREEE (reference sequence). Germline trimming cut 3 bases from V and 1 base from J; bases unmatched to any gene: 4. The length of the CDR3 is 14 residues. The CDR3 coding sequence is TGTGCCAGCAGCTCAAGACAGGGTTCCTACGAGCAGTACTTC. It translates to CASSSRQGSYEQYF.

This clone is medium-sized. The rearrangement joins TRBV2 to TRBJ1-2; perhaps TRBD1 as D (5 bases). The ends were cut back, 3 bases at V and 8 bases at J, with 25 bases in the middle. Germline V gene data show CDR1 as SNHLY and CDR2 as FYNNEI. The CDR3 runs to 17 residues. The CDR3 coding sequence is TGTGCCAGCAGTGAGGCGTTATGGCAAATCCAGGGAGGAGGCTACACCTTC. Translating gives CASSEALWQIQGGGYTF.

The rearrangement uses TRBV5-1 and TRBJ2-3, with D uncertain. This CDR3 contains 15 residues. Trimming removed 0 bases at V and 2 bases at J, with 10 bases between. Germline V gene sequence: CDR1 SGHRS, CDR2 YFSETQ. CDR3 bases: TGCGCCAGCAGCTTGGTTCCCCTATCCACAGATACGCAGTATTTT. It yields the protein CASSLVPLSTDTQYF.

The rearrangement uses TRBV18 and TRBJ2-2, with D tentatively TRBD1 (6 bases). The ends were cut back, 4 bases at V and 0 bases at J, with 12 bases in the middle. Per the germline V gene, CDR1 is KGHSH and CDR2 is LQKENI. CDR3 length equals 16 residues. CDR3 in DNA: TGTGCCAGCTCACTCGGGACACCAGCGAACACCGGGGAGCTGTTTTTT. It specifies CASSLGTPANTGELFF.

V is TRBV13 and J is TRBJ2-3; D remains unclear. Trimming removed 4 bases from V and 4 bases from J, with 12 bases in between. This CDR3 contains 14 residues. Germline values: CDR1 PRHDT, CDR2 FYEKMQ (reference sequence). The CDR3 DNA follows: TGTGCCAGCAGCTCCAACCTAGGTGCAGATACGCAGTATTTT. Protein: CASSSNLGADTQYF.

The V call is TRBV4-2, the J call TRBJ2-5, with 9 bases lining up with TRBD2. The CDR3 runs 16 residues. Trimming at V came to 3 bases and at J to 2 bases, leaving 7 bases not matched to a gene. The germline V gene encodes CDR1 LGHNA and CDR2 YNFKEQ. The CDR3 region is CASSHYSGGPQETQYF. The CDR3 nucleotides read TGTGCCAGCAGCCATTATAGCGGGGGACCTCAAGAGACCCAGTACTTC.

The rearrangement joins TRBV6-1 to TRBJ2-7; 13 bases map to TRBD2. This CDR3 is built from 16 residues. CDR1 and CDR2 from the germline V gene are MNHNS and SASEGT. V trimming: 4 bases; J trimming: 3 bases; junction bases outside the gene matches: 6. The CDR3 nucleotides read TGTGCCAGCAGTGGAGGACTAGCGGGAGTATTCTACGAGCAGTACTTC. It yields the protein CASSGGLAGVFYEQYF.

J is TRBJ2-2 and V is TRBV6-6, with 9 nucleotides matching TRBD2. Unmatched junction bases numbered 14, after V lost 8 bases and J lost 7 bases. Germline assignment: CDR1 MNHNY and CDR2 SVGAGI (reference sequence). This CDR3 contains 16 residues. The CDR3 sequence is CASGGAGGVSSGELFF. DNA of the CDR3: TGTGCCAGCGGAGGTGCGGGAGGGGTCTCGAGCGGGGAGCTGTTTTTT.

The rearrangement links TRBV6-1 to TRBJ2-5; 8 bases agree with TRBD1. Germline V lookup: CDR1 MNHNS, CDR2 SASEGT. This CDR3 has 15 residues. After removal of 3 bases from V and 4 bases from J, the junction contained 7 bases not matched to a gene. CDR3 nucleotides: TGTGCCAGCAGTGACCCCAGGGGGCTTTTAGAGACCCAGTACTTC. Amino acid sequence: CASSDPRGLLETQYF.

The rearrangement joins TRBV6-5 to TRBJ2-7, with TRBD1 matching 8 bases. The CDR3 covers 14 residues. Germline V gene data show CDR1 as MNHEY and CDR2 as SVGAGI. Losses at the gene ends were 5 bases for V and 0 bases for J; bases not matched to a gene: 3. The DNA of the CDR3 is TGTGCCAGCAGTCAGGACAGGGCCTCCTACGAGCAGTACTTC. It specifies CASSQDRASYEQYF.

This sequence joins TRBV29-1 and TRBJ2-1; 7 nucleotides line up with TRBD2. V gave up 4 bases and J gave up 10 bases; unmatched junction bases: 1. This CDR3 has 10 amino acids. Germline V gene data show CDR1 as SQVTM and CDR2 as ANQGSEA. CDR3 DNA: TGCAGCGTTGGGGACTACGAGCAGTTCTTC. This gives the protein CSVGDYEQFF.

The gene calls are TRBV5-6 and TRBJ2-7; 8 bases agree with TRBD1. Trimming took 4 bases from V and 2 from J; bases not matched to a gene: 8. The CDR3 is 15 residues long. Germline-derived CDR1 and CDR2 are SGHDT and YYEEEE. CDR3 residues: CASSDGQGKPYEQYF. CDR3 nucleotides: TGTGCCAGCAGCGACGGACAGGGAAAACCCTACGAGCAGTACTTC.

J is TRBJ1-1 and V is TRBV2, with D perhaps matching TRBD1 (5 bases). The CDR3 loop spans 13 amino acids. Germline V gene sequence: CDR1 SNHLY, CDR2 FYNNEI. Trimming cost V 10 bases and J 3 bases, with 15 bases left between them. The CDR3 spells CATQPVQDTEAFF. The CDR3 coding sequence is TGTGCCACGCAACCCGTACAGGACACTGAAGCTTTCTTT.

This rearrangement joins TRBV5-6 to TRBJ2-7; TRBD1 might be the D (5 bases). Between the trimmed V and J ends, which lost 0 bases and 6 bases, there was a span of 13 bases. In germline, CDR1 is SGHDT, CDR2 YYEEEE. This CDR3 has 14 amino acids. CDR3 sequence reads: CASSLGRVAREQYF. CDR3 DNA: TGTGCCAGCAGCTTGGGCAGGGTAGCTCGCGAGCAGTACTTC.

This sequence joins TRBV5-1 and TRBJ2-3; TRBD2 aligns across 9 bases. The germline CDR1 and CDR2 sequences are SGHRS and YFSETQ. V dropped 0 bases and J dropped 6; count of bases not matched to a gene: 2. CDR3 length equals 14 residues. CDR3 protein: CASSLELAGDTQYF. DNA for the CDR3: TGCGCCAGCAGCTTGGAACTAGCGGGCGATACGCAGTATTTT.

This clone was seen only a few times. The chain joins TRBV2 to TRBJ1-2; D is perhaps TRBD1 (5 bases). The germline V gene has CDR1 SNHLY and CDR2 FYNNEI. The CDR3 consists of 14 residues. V was shortened by 4 bases and J by 8 bases, with 17 bases between the two germline ends. CDR3 coding DNA: TGTGCCAGCAGTGGGGGTAGACGAAGGGGAGGCTACACCTTC. Its translation is CASSGGRRRGGYTF.